Listed below are T cell receptor beta chains from one sample, sequenced in a study of blood T cells in healthy people across ages. TCRdb used MiXCR to reprocess the 5' RACE reads, holding one entry per CDR3 protein. The sample lists over 1,500,000 distinct CDR3 sequences, 40% to 55% occurring once. Material: blood. These receptors were obtained from a woman aged 35 to 49 in good health. CDR3s include the opening cysteine and the closing phenylalanine or tryptophan. Each record gives: V gene, CDR3 length, J gene, clone size, D gene, CDR3 DNA, CDR3 protein. The D gene is left open where the match is weak. Rows give clone size only sometimes, using once, few, many, or a class for an expanded clone.

TRBV4-3	16	TRBJ2-6	.	.	TGCGCCAGCAGCCAAAGCCTAGAGGCTGGGGCCAACGTCCTGACTTTC	CASSQSLEAGANVLTF
TRBV5-6	14	TRBJ2-3	few	.	TGTGCCAGCAGCCGGCCGGGCCCCTCAGATACGCAGTATTTT	CASSRPGPSDTQYF
TRBV25-1	13	TRBJ1-2	.	.	TGTGCCAGCAGTGAATATATGGGGAATGGCTACACCTTC	CASSEYMGNGYTF
TRBV7-2	15	TRBJ1-5	.	TRBD1	TGTGCCAGCAGACGCACCGGGACAGGGGATCAGCCCCAGCATTTT	CASRRTGTGDQPQHF
TRBV7-2	16	TRBJ2-3	.	TRBD2	TGTGCCAGCAGCGCAAGACAGCGGGGGGGCACAGATACGCAGTATTTT	CASSARQRGGTDTQYF
TRBV5-5	18	TRBJ2-7	few	TRBD1	TGTGCCAGCAGCCAGCCCGGGACAGGGGGAAGGAACCCCTACGAGCAGTACTTC	CASSQPGTGGRNPYEQYF
TRBV6-5	12	TRBJ1-5	.	.	TGTGCCAGCAGAACAGGGTTAGGGCCCCAGCATTTT	CASRTGLGPQHF
TRBV20-1	15	TRBJ2-1	.	.	TGCAGTGCTTACCTCGGGCAGTTGTCCTACAATGAGCAGTTCTTC	CSAYLGQLSYNEQFF
TRBV5-5	12	TRBJ2-3	.	.	TGTGCCAGCAGCTTTCGCATAGATACGCAGTATTTT	CASSFRIDTQYF
TRBV5-5	16	TRBJ2-3	.	TRBD2	TGTGCCAGCAGCCCGCATGCCGGGGGGGTCACAGATACGCAGTATTTT	CASSPHAGGVTDTQYF
TRBV9	18	TRBJ2-1	.	TRBD2	TGTGCCAGCAGCGTATACCCCATCGGGAGCGGGGGGGCTAATGAGCAGTTCTTC	CASSVYPIGSGGANEQFF
TRBV10-3	13	TRBJ2-3	.	.	TGTGCCATCAGATGGGACGGCACAGATACGCAGTATTTT	CAIRWDGTDTQYF
TRBV29-1	11	TRBJ1-2	.	TRBD1	TGCAGCGTACAGGGGGCCGATGGCTACACCTTC	CSVQGADGYTF
TRBV4-2	14	TRBJ2-7	.	.	TGTGCCAGCAGCCAAGATGAGAGTGACTACGAGCAGTACTTC	CASSQDESDYEQYF
TRBV6-5	17	TRBJ2-7	few	TRBD2	TGTGCCAGCAGTTACAATGGACTAGCGGGGACCGTCTACGAGCAGTACTTC	CASSYNGLAGTVYEQYF
TRBV5-1	16	TRBJ2-5	.	TRBD1	TGCGCCAGCAGCTTGGACGGGACAGGTCAACAAGAGACCCAGTACTTC	CASSLDGTGQQETQYF
TRBV6-5	15	TRBJ2-7	.	.	TGTGCCAGCAGTTACTCGGCAGGGGAACTTTACGAGCAGTACTTC	CASSYSAGELYEQYF
TRBV7-2	13	TRBJ2-7	.	.	TGTGCCAGCAGCTTGTGGCAGGGTGCCGAGCAGTACTTC	CASSLWQGAEQYF
TRBV6-2/TRBV6-3	15	TRBJ2-7	.	.	TGTGCCAGCAAGCCTTCCGGGAGTAACTCCTACGAGCAGTACTTC	CASKPSGSNSYEQYF
TRBV7-9	15	TRBJ2-7	few	.	TGTGCCAGCAGCTTAGACCAGGGGCGTACCTACGAGCAGTACTTC	CASSLDQGRTYEQYF
TRBV20-1	10	TRBJ2-7	few	.	TGCAGTGCGGTGTGGGGCGAGCAGTACTTC	CSAVWGEQYF
TRBV6-5	13	TRBJ1-2	few	TRBD1	TGTGCCAGCAGGGAACAGGGGCCCTATGGCTACACCTTC	CASREQGPYGYTF
TRBV18	18	TRBJ1-2	.	.	TGTGCCAGCTCACCTACCATGGGACCGCGAGGGGGATACTATGGCTACACCTTC	CASSPTMGPRGGYYGYTF
TRBV27	16	TRBJ2-7	few	TRBD2	TGTGCCAGCAGTCCCCGACTAGCGGGGGGCTGGAACGAGCAGTACTTC	CASSPRLAGGWNEQYF
TRBV6-5	16	TRBJ1-2	.	.	TGTGCCAGCAGGATTCGGGACGCCTACCCTAACTATGGCTACACCTTC	CASRIRDAYPNYGYTF
TRBV10-3	17	TRBJ2-3	.	TRBD2	TGTGCCATCAGTGGGCCCGGGACTAGCGGGGGGCAAGATACGCAGTATTTT	CAISGPGTSGGQDTQYF
TRBV4-1	15	TRBJ1-4	.	TRBD1	TGTGCCAGCAGCCAGGACACAGGGGACGATGAAAAACTGTTTTTT	CASSQDTGDDEKLFF
TRBV12-3/TRBV12-4	14	TRBJ1-6	few	.	TGTGCCACGAAGAACCGGGTGTATAATTCACCCCTCCACTTT	CATKNRVYNSPLHF
TRBV28	15	TRBJ1-4	.	.	TGTGCCAGCAGTTCGCTACAGGGAAGGGGTGAAAAACTGTTTTTT	CASSSLQGRGEKLFF
TRBV20-1	15	TRBJ2-7	.	TRBD2	TGCAGTGCTAGAGCCACGGGACTAGCGGGGAACGAGCAGTACTTC	CSARATGLAGNEQYF
TRBV4-1	15	TRBJ2-3	.	.	TGCGCCAGCAGCCAAGGCCTCACTAGGACAGATACGCAGTATTTT	CASSQGLTRTDTQYF
TRBV6-5	16	TRBJ1-2	.	.	TGTGCCAGCAGTTACTCGATTTTAGCAGGCAACTATGGCTACACCTTC	CASSYSILAGNYGYTF
TRBV14	15	TRBJ2-5	.	TRBD2	TGTGCCAGCAGCCAAGGTTATCTAGCGGGGGAGACCCAGTACTTC	CASSQGYLAGETQYF
TRBV27	13	TRBJ2-7	.	.	TGTGCCAGCAGCTTCAGGGGTGAATACGAGCAGTACTTC	CASSFRGEYEQYF
TRBV5-6	19	TRBJ2-7	.	.	.	CASSLGGYSPLHFGNEQYF
TRBV6-5	17	TRBJ1-2	once	.	TGTGCCAGCAGTTACTCGGACCACAGGCGAAACTACTATGGCTACACCTTC	CASSYSDHRRNYYGYTF
TRBV20-1	18	TRBJ2-1	few	TRBD2	TGCAGTGCTAGAGAAGTGACTAGCGGGGGCCTCATATGGAATGAGCAGTTCTTC	CSAREVTSGGLIWNEQFF
TRBV6-1	14	TRBJ2-3	.	.	TGTGCCAGCAGTGAAACTCCCCACACAGATACGCAGTATTTT	CASSETPHTDTQYF
TRBV20-1	15	TRBJ2-1	.	.	TGCAGTGCCGTATTAAAAGGGGCCACCTACAATGAGCAGTTCTTC	CSAVLKGATYNEQFF
TRBV11-2	17	TRBJ2-4	.	.	TGTGCCAGCAGCCCGAGTGGTCAGCGCCTAGCCAAAAACATTCAGTACTTC	CASSPSGQRLAKNIQYF
TRBV6-5	16	TRBJ1-4	.	.	TGTGCCAGCAGTTACACGCTCTTTGGGGCTAGTGAAAAACTGTTTTTT	CASSYTLFGASEKLFF
TRBV10-3	13	TRBJ2-7	.	.	TGTGCCATCAGTGAGGCAGACTCCTACGAGCAGTACTTC	CAISEADSYEQYF
TRBV7-2	17	TRBJ2-2	few	TRBD1	TGTGCCAGCAGCAACGACAGGGTAGTCTTGAGCACCGGGGAGCTGTTTTTT	CASSNDRVVLSTGELFF
TRBV4-2	18	TRBJ2-3	.	TRBD2	TGTGCCAGCAGCCAGGTCCCGGCGGCGCGGGGGGACACAGATACGCAGTATTTT	CASSQVPAARGDTDTQYF
TRBV5-1	16	TRBJ2-5	.	TRBD2	TGCGCCAGCAGCTTGGAGGGACTAGACCCGCAAGAGACCCAGTACTTC	CASSLEGLDPQETQYF
TRBV7-2	12	TRBJ2-1	.	.	TGTGCCAGCAGGAGTGGAGGGAATGAGCAGTTCTTC	CASRSGGNEQFF
TRBV15	12	TRBJ1-2	few	.	TGTGCCACCAGCAGAGTTCCAGATGGCTACACCTTC	CATSRVPDGYTF
TRBV20-1	15	TRBJ1-6	.	.	TGCAGTGCTAGAGGCGGGGGGCTGGGGAATTCACCCCTCCACTTT	CSARGGGLGNSPLHF
TRBV28	15	TRBJ2-7	few	TRBD1	TGTGCCAGCAGCTGTACCGGGACAGGGTGTTACGAGCAGTACTTC	CASSCTGTGCYEQYF
TRBV29-1	12	TRBJ2-7	many	.	TGCAGCGTTGGTGGACACCGCGGCGAGCAGTACTTC	CSVGGHRGEQYF
TRBV13	16	TRBJ1-2	few	.	TGTGCCAGCAGCTCGATTCAGTTACGAGCTAACTATGGCTACACCTTC	CASSSIQLRANYGYTF
TRBV6-6	14	TRBJ2-7	.	TRBD2	TGTGCCAGCAGTCCCCGGACTAGCTGGTACGAGCAGTACTTC	CASSPRTSWYEQYF
TRBV6-2/TRBV6-3	14	TRBJ2-1	.	TRBD1	TGTGCCAGCAGTCGGGACAGACCGTACAATGAGCAGTTCTTC	CASSRDRPYNEQFF
TRBV27	12	TRBJ1-2	.	.	TGTGCCAGCAGTCCCTCGGGGGTTGGCTACACCTTC	CASSPSGVGYTF
TRBV9	15	TRBJ2-5	.	TRBD1	TGTGCCAGCAGCGACTCGGGACAGCCACAAGAGACCCAGTACTTC	CASSDSGQPQETQYF